Below, 9 T cell receptor beta chains from the same sample are listed, as sequenced in a study of blood T cell repertoires in COVID-19. Sequenced by immunoSEQ multiplex PCR; TCRdb stores in-frame clones only, minus some. The sample gives 200,000 to 250,000 clones, roughly 85% of which show up once; approximately 2.6% is in the top ten. The sample comprised peripheral blood. These TCRs come from a woman between 65 and 79 years old with active or convalescent COVID-19.

The chain couples TRBV27 to TRBJ2-7, with 8 bases aligning to TRBD1. J gave up 7 bases and V 9 bases, and 14 bases lay outside the gene matches. The CDR3 is 14 residues long. Germline assignment: CDR1 MNHEY and CDR2 SMNVEV (reference sequence). The CDR3 coding sequence is TGTGCCAGTCACAAGGCAGGGGGCCCGGGGGAGCAGTACTTC. It translates to CASHKAGGPGEQYF.

The V and J genes are TRBV7-9 and TRBJ2-3; a possible D gene is TRBD2 (6 bases). Germline V lookup: CDR1 SEHNR, CDR2 FQNEAQ (reference sequence). V gave up 1 base and J gave up 6 bases, with 11 bases separating them. This CDR3 contains 14 residues. In DNA, the CDR3 is TGTGCCAGCAGCTTAGGCGGGGCTCTCGATACGCAGTATTTT. Translated, it gives CASSLGGALDTQYF.

The chain joins TRBV13 to TRBJ1-4, with 9 nucleotides matching TRBD1. The ends lost 4 bases at V and 7 bases at J; junction bases unmatched: 7. The CDR3 length is 15 residues. Germline V gene sequence: CDR1 PRHDT, CDR2 FYEKMQ (reference sequence). In nucleotides, the CDR3 is TGTGCCAGCAGCTCAAGGGGGGACAGGGCTGAAAAACTGTTTTTT. Translating it yields CASSSRGDRAEKLFF. The complete variable domain, with remaining parts taken from reference TRBV13 and TRBJ1-4, reads AAGVIQSPRHLIKEKRETATLKCYPIPRHDTVYWYQQGPGQDPQFLISFYEKMQSDKGSIPDRFSAQQFSDYHSELNMSSLELGDSALYFCASSSRGDRAEKLFFGSGTQLSVL.

This chain links TRBV12-5 with TRBJ2-2; TRBD2 matches 11 bases. The germline gives CDR1 LGHNT, CDR2 FRNRAP. V lost 2 bases and J lost 5; bases outside the gene matches: 4. This CDR3 has 16 residues. The DNA of the CDR3 is TGTGCTAGTGGTTTGTTCACTAGCGGGAGTACCGGGGAGCTGTTTTTT. As protein: CASGLFTSGSTGELFF.

The gene calls are TRBV18 and TRBJ2-5, with D possibly TRBD1 on 6 matching bases. Trimming left V 5 bases short and J 1 base short, with 23 bases between. Germline assignment: CDR1 KGHSH and CDR2 LQKENI. The CDR3 has 18 amino acids. The chain's CDR3 is CASSSSPSTGNPQETQYF. The CDR3 DNA sequence: TGTGCCAGCTCATCTTCCCCTTCCACAGGGAACCCCCAAGAGACCCAGTACTTC. Based on the CDR3 plus reference TRBV18 and TRBJ2-5, the full variable domain is NAGVMQNPRHLVRRRGQEARLRCSPMKGHSHVYWYRQLPEEGLKFMVYLQKENIIDESGMPKERFSAEFPKEGPSILRIQQVVRGDSAAYFCASSSSPSTGNPQETQYFGPGTRLLVL.

The rearrangement uses TRBV28 and TRBJ2-3, with 12 positions matching TRBD2. The CDR3 totals 14 residues. Per germline, CDR1 MDHEN and CDR2 SYDVKM. V trimming: 5 bases; J trimming: 3 bases; junction bases outside the gene matches: 0. Here the CDR3 reads CASSGLAGTDTQYF. CDR3 nucleotides: TGTGCCAGCAGTGGACTAGCGGGAACAGATACGCAGTATTTT.

This clone has a handful of counts. V gene TRBV5-4 combines with J gene TRBJ1-2; 10 bases align to TRBD1. CDR1 SGHNT and CDR2 YYREEE come from the germline V gene (reference sequence). This CDR3 region has 15 residues. The V and J ends lost 4 bases and 4 bases, in that order; junction bases with no gene match: 7. CDR3 in amino acids: CASSLGQGDFYGYTF. The DNA of the CDR3 is TGTGCCAGCAGCCTCGGACAGGGGGATTTCTATGGCTACACCTTC.

This clone was counted only a few times. The chain is built from TRBV11-2 and TRBJ2-1; TRBD2 agrees at 7 bases. V shed 1 base and J 4 bases; nucleotides not matched to a gene: 1. There are 14 residues in the CDR3. Germline CDR1 and CDR2: SGHAT and FQNNGV. CDR3: CASSLASGYNEQFF. In DNA form, the CDR3 reads TGTGCCAGCAGCTTAGCTAGCGGATACAATGAGCAGTTCTTC.

The chain combines TRBV5-1 with TRBJ2-7, with 9 bases matching TRBD2. Per germline, CDR1 SGHRS and CDR2 YFSETQ. The CDR3 is 14 amino acids. The V segment lost 9 bases and the J segment 6 bases; nucleotides outside the gene matches: 13. The CDR3 region has the DNA TGCGCCACCTCCGGGGCTAGCGGGATTGGCGAGCAGTACTTC. Translated: CATSGASGIGEQYF.